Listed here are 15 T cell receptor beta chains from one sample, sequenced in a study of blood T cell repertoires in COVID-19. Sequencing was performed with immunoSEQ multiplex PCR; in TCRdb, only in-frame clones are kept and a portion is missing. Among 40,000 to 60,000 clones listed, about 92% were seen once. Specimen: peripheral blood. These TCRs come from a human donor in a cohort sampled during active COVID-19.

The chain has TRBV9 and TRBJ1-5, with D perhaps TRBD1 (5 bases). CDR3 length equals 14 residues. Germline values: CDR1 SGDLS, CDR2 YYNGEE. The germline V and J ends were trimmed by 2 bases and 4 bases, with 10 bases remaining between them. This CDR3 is CASSVGGVNQPQHF. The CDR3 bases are TGTGCCAGCAGCGTCGGGGGGGTGAATCAGCCCCAGCATTTT.

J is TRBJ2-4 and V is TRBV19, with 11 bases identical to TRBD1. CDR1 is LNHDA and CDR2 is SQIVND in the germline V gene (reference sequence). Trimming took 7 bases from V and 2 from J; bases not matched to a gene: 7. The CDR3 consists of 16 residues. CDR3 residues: CASNGQGAGTKNIQYF. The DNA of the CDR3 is TGTGCCAGTAACGGACAGGGGGCGGGGACCAAAAACATTCAGTACTTC.

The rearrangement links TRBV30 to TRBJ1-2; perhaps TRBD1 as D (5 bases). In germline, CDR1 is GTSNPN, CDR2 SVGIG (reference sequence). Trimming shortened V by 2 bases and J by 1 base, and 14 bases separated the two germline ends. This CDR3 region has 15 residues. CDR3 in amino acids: CAWSRQTPFNYGYTF. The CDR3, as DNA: TGTGCCTGGAGTAGACAGACCCCTTTTAACTATGGCTACACCTTC.

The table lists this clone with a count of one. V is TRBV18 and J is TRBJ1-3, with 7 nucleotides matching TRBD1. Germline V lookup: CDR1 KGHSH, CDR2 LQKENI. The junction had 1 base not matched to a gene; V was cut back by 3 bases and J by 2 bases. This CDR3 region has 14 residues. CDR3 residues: CASSPGQAGNTIYF. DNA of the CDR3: TGTGCCAGCTCACCCGGACAGGCTGGAAACACCATATATTTT.

For the CDR3, the DNA is TGTGCCAGCAGGCTCTGGGCCCACGAGCAGTACTTC. Protein: CASRLWAHEQYF. The gene calls are TRBV6-6 and TRBJ2-7; D gene uncertain. Germline lookup yields CDR1 MNHNY and CDR2 SVGAGI (reference sequence). V lost 6 bases, J lost 5 bases, and 11 bases lay in between. The CDR3 totals 12 residues.

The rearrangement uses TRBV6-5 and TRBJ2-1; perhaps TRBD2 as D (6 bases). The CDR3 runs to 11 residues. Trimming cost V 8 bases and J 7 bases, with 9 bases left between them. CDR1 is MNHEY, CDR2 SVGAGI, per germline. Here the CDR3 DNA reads TGTGCCAGCCAGCGGGCAAATGAGCAGTTCTTC. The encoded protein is CASQRANEQFF.

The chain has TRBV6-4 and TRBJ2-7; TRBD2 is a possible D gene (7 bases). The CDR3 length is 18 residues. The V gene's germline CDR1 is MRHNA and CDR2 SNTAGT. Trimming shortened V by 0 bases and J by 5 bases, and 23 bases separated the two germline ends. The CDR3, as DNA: TGTGCCAGCAGTGACTCGAGTCAGCGCGCAGGGGAGGGGGACGAGCAGTACGTC. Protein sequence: CASSDSSQRAGEGDEQYV.

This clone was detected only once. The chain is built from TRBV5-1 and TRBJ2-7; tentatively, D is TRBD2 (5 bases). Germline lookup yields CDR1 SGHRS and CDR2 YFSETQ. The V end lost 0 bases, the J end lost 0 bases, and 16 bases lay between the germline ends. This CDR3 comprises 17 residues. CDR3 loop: CASSLAPSSRASYEQYF. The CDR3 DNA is TGCGCCAGCAGCTTGGCCCCTTCTAGCAGAGCCTCCTACGAGCAGTACTTC.

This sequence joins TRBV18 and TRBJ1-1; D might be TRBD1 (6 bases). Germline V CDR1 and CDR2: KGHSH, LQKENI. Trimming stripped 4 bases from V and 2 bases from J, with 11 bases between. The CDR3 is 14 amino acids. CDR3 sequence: CASSQDSTNTEAFF. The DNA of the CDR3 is TGTGCCAGCTCACAGGACAGTACTAACACTGAAGCTTTCTTT.

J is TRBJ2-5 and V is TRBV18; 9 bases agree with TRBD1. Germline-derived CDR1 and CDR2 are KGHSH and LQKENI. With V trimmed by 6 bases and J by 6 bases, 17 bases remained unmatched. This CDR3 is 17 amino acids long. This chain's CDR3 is CASSPGELGQGLKTQYF. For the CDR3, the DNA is TGTGCCAGCTCGCCTGGGGAATTGGGACAGGGTTTGAAGACCCAGTACTTC. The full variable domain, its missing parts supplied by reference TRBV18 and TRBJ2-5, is NAGVMQNPRHLVRRRGQEARLRCSPMKGHSHVYWYRQLPEEGLKFMVYLQKENIIDESGMPKERFSAEFPKEGPSILRIQQVVRGDSAAYFCASSPGELGQGLKTQYFGPGTRLLVL.

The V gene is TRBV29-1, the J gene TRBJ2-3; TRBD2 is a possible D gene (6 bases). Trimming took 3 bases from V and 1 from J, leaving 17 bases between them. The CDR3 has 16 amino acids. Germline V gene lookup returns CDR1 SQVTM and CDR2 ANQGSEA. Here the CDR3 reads CSVERSPGGGTDTQYF. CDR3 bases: TGCAGCGTTGAGAGGTCCCCTGGCGGGGGCACAGATACGCAGTATTTT.

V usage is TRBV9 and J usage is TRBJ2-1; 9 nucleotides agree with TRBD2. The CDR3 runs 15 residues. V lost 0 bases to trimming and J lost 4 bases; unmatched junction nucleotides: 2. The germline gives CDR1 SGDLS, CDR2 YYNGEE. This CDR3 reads CASSVGLAEYNEQFF. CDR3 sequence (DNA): TGTGCCAGCAGCGTAGGACTAGCGGAATACAATGAGCAGTTCTTC.

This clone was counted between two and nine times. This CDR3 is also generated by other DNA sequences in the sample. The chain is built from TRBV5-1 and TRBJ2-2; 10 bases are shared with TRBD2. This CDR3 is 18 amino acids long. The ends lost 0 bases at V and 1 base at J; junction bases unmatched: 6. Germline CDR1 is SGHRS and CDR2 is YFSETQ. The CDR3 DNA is TGCGCCAGCAGCTTGGGAACTAGCGGGACCCTGAACACCGGGGAGCTGTTTTTT. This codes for CASSLGTSGTLNTGELFF.

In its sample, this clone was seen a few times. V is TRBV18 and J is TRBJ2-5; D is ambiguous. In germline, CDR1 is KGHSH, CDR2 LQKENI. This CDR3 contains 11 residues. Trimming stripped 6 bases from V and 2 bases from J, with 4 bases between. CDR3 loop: CASSQQETQYF. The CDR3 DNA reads TGTGCCAGCTCCCAACAAGAGACCCAGTACTTC.

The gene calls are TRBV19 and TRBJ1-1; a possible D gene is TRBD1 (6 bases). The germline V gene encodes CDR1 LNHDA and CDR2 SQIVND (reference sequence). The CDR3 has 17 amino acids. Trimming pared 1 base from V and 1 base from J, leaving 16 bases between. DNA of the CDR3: TGTGCCAGTAGTATAGCCCGGCGGGGGGGCACGAACACTGAAGCTTTCTTT. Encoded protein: CASSIARRGGTNTEAFF.